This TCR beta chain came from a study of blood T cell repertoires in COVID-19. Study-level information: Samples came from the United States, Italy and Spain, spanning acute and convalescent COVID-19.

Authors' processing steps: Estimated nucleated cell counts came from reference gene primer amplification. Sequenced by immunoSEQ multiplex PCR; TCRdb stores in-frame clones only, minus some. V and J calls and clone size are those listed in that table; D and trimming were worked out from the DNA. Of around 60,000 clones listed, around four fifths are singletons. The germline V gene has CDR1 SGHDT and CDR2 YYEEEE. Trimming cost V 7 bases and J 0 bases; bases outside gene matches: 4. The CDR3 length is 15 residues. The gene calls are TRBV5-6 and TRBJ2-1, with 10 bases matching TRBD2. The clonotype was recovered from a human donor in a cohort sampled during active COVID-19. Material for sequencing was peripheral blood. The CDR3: CASVAGGLSYNEQFF. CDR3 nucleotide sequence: TGTGCCAGCGTAGCGGGGGGACTCTCCTACAATGAGCAGTTCTTC.